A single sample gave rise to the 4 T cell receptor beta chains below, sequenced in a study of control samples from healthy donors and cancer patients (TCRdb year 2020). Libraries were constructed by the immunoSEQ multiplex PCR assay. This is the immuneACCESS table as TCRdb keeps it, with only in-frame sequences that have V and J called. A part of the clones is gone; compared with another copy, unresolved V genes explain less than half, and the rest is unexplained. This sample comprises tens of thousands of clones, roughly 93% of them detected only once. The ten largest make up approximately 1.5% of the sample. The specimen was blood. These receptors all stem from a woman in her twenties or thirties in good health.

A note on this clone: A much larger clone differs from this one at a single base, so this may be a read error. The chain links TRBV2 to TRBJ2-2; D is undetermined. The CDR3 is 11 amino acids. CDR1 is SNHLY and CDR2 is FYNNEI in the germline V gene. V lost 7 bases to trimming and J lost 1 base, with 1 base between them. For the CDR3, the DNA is TGTGCCAGCAAGAACACCGGGGAGCTGTTTTTT. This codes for CASKNTGELFF.

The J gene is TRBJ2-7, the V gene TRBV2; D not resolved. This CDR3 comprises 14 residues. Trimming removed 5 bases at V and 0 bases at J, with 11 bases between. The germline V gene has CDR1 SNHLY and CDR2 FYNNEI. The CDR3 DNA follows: TGTGCCAGCAGTCAGCCCAGGACCTCCTACGAGCAGTACTTC. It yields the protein CASSQPRTSYEQYF.

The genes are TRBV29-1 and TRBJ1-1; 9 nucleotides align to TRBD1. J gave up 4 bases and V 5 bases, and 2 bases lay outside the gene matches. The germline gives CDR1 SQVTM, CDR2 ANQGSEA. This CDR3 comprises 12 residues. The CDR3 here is CSVLGQGTEAFF. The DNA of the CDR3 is TGCAGCGTTTTGGGACAGGGCACTGAAGCTTTCTTT.

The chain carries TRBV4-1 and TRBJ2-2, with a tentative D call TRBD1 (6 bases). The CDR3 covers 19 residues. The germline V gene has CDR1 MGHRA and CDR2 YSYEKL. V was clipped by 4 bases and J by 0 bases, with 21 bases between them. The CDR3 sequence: CASSREPGHLSANTGELFF. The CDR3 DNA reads TGCGCCAGCAGCCGCGAACCGGGACACCTATCCGCGAACACCGGGGAGCTGTTTTTT.